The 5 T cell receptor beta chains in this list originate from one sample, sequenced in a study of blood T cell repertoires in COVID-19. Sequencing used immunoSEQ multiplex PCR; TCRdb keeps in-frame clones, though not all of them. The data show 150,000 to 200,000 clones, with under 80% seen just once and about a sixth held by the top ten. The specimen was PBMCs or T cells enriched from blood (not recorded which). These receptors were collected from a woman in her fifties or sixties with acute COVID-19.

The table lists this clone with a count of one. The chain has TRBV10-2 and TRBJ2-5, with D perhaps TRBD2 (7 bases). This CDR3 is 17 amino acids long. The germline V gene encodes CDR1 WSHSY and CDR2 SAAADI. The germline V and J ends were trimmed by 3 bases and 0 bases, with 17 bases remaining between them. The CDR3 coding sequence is TGCGCCAGCAGTGACGTCTTTCGGGGGGCTTACCAAGAGACCCAGTACTTC. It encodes CASSDVFRGAYQETQYF.

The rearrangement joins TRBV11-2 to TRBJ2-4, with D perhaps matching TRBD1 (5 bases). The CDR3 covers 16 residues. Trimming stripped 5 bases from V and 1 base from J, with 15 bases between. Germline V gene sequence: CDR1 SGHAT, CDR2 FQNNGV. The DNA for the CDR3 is TGTGCCAGCAGCCTGAGTCATTCAGGGGCCAAAAACATTCAGTACTTC. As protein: CASSLSHSGAKNIQYF.

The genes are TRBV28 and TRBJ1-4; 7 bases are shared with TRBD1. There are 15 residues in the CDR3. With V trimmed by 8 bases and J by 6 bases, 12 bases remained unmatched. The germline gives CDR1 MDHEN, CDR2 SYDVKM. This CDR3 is CASLGGTALHEKLFF. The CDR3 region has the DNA TGTGCCAGCCTGGGCGGGACAGCTCTCCATGAAAAACTGTTTTTT.

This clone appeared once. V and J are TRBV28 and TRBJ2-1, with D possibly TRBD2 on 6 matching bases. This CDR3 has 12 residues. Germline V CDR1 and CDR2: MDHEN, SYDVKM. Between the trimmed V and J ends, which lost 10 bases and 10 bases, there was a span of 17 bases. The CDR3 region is CATPTSAGEQFF. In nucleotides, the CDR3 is TGTGCCACCCCGACTAGTGCGGGGGAGCAGTTCTTC.

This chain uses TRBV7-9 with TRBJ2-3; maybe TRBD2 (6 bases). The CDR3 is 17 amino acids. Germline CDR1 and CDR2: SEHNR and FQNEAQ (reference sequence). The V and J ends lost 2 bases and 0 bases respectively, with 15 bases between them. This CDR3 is CASSLLGLLTSTDTQYF. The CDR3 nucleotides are TGTGCCAGCAGCTTATTGGGACTCCTAACTAGCACAGATACGCAGTATTTT. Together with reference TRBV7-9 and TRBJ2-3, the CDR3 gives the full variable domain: DTGVSQNPRHKITKRGQNVTFRCDPISEHNRLYWYRQTLGQGPEFLTYFQNEAQLEKSRLLSDRFSAERPKGSFSTLEIQRTEQGDSAMYLCASSLLGLLTSTDTQYFGPGTRLTVL.